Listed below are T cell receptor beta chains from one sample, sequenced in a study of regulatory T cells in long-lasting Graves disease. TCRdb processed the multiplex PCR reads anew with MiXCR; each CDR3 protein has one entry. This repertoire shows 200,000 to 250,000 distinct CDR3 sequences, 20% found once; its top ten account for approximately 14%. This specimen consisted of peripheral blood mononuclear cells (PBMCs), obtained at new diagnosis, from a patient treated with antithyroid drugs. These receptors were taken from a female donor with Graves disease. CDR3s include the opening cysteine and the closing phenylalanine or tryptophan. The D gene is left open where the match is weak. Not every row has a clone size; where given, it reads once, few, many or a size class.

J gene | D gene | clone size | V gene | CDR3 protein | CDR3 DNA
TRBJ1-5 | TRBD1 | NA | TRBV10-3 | CAISDPRQGENQPQHF | TGTGCCATCAGTGACCCACGACAGGGGGAGAATCAGCCCCAGCATTTT
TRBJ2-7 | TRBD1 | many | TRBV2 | CASSLGTALYEQYF | TGTGCCAGCAGCCTAGGGACAGCCTTATACGAGCAGTACTTC
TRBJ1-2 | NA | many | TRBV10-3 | CAINPEQGGIHYGYTF | TGTGCCATCAACCCGGAACAGGGAGGGATTCACTATGGCTACACCTTC
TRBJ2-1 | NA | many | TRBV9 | CASSVDPGYEQFF | TGTGCCAGCAGCGTTGACCCTGGGTATGAGCAGTTCTTC
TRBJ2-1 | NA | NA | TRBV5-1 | CASSPGLPQPPNNEQFF | TGCGCCAGCAGCCCCGGACTGCCCCAGCCCCCCAACAATGAGCAGTTCTTC
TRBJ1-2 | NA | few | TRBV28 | CASSITGPLNYGYTF | TGTGCCAGCAGTATTACGGGTCCTTTAAACTATGGCTACACCTTC
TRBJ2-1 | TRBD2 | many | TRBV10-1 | CASTTGGYNEQFF | TGCGCCAGCACCACGGGAGGCTACAATGAGCAGTTCTTC
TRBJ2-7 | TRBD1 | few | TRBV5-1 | CASSGTGSYEQYF | TGCGCCAGCAGCGGGACAGGGTCGTACGAGCAGTACTTC
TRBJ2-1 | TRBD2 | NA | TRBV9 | CASSDRKRDSHNEQFF | TGTGCCAGCAGCGATAGGAAGCGGGACTCACACAATGAGCAGTTCTTC
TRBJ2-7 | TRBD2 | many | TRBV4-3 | CASSRLAGGYEQYF | TGCGCCAGCAGCCGGCTAGCGGGGGGCTACGAGCAGTACTTC
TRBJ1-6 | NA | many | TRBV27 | CASSPGRRNSPLHF | TGTGCCAGCAGTCCGGGACGGAGAAATTCACCCCTCCACTTT
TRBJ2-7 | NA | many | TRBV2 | CASSGGSRGSEQYF | TGTGCCAGCAGTGGGGGGAGTAGGGGCTCCGAGCAGTACTTC
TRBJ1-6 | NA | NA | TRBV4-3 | CASRGLSGLINSPLHF | TGCGCCAGCAGAGGACTATCGGGACTGATTAATTCACCCCTCCACTTT
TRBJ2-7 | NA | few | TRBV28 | CASSLYRANYEQYF | TGTGCCAGCAGTTTATACAGGGCAAACTACGAGCAGTACTTC
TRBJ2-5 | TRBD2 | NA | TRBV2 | CASSVAGEETQYF | TGTGCCAGCAGTGTAGCGGGGGAAGAGACCCAGTACTTC
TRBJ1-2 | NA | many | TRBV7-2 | CASSRDGRGAGYTF | TGTGCCAGCAGCCGGGACGGGCGTGGAGCTGGCTACACCTTC
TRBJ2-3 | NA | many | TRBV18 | CASSPGTRRDTQYF | TGTGCCAGCTCACCCGGGACCAGGAGAGATACGCAGTATTTT
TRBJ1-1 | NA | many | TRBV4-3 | CASSQGTLNTEAFF | TGCGCCAGCAGCCAAGGAACACTTAACACTGAAGCTTTCTTT
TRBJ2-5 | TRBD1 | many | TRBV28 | CASSLAGGFQETQYF | TGTGCCAGCAGTTTAGCAGGGGGATTCCAAGAGACCCAGTACTTC
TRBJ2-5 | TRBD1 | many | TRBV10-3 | CATMAGTGTVETQYF | TGTGCCACTATGGCCGGGACAGGGACCGTGGAGACCCAGTACTTC
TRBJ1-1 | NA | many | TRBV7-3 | CASSLTGDLYTEAFF | TGTGCCAGCAGCTTAACGGGGGACCTCTACACTGAAGCTTTCTTT
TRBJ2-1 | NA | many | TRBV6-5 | CASSFIDLAPSEQFF | TGTGCCAGCAGTTTCATAGACCTAGCGCCGTCTGAGCAGTTCTTC
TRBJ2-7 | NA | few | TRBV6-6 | CASSYSGVSLGDEQYF | TGTGCCAGCAGTTACTCGGGCGTATCGCTCGGGGATGAGCAGTACTTC
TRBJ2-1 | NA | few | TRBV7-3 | CASSLTFLSEQFF | TGTGCCAGCAGCTTAACATTCTTGAGTGAGCAGTTCTTC
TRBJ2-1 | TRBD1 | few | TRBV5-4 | CASSLSIGQGQIYNEQFF | TGTGCCAGCAGCTTGTCTATTGGACAGGGCCAGATATACAATGAGCAGTTCTTC
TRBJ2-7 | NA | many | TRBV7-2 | CASSFSSPGRNSYEQYF | TGTGCCAGCAGCTTTTCATCCCCGGGACGGAACTCCTACGAGCAGTACTTC
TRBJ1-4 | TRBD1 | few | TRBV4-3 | CASSTGDLNEKLFF | TGCGCCAGCAGTACAGGGGACTTAAATGAAAAACTGTTTTTT
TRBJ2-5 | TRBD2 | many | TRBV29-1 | CSVRRVAGAGETQYF | TGCAGCGTTCGAAGGGTAGCGGGGGCTGGAGAGACCCAGTACTTC
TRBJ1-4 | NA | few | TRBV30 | CAWSLQGTEKLFF | TGTGCCTGGAGTTTACAGGGTACTGAAAAACTGTTTTTT